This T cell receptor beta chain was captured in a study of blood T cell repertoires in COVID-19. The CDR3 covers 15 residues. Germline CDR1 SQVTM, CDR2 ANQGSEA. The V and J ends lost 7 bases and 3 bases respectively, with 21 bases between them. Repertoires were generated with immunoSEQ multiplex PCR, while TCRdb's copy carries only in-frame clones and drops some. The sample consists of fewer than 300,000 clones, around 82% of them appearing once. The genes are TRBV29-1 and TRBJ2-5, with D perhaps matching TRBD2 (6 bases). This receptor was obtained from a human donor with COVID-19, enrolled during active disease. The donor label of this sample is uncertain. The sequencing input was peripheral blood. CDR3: CSASSGGGFKETQYF. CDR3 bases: TGCAGCGCTTCGAGCGGTGGGGGGTTTAAAGAGACCCAGTACTTC.